These 27 T cell receptor beta chains originate from one sample sequenced in a study of T cells in Graves' hyperthyroidism and ophthalmopathy. From RNA transcripts, TCR beta CDR3 regions were amplified. When the TCR CDR3 underwent first-round RT-PCR, the HTBI primer set was used. TCRdb reanalysed the multiplex PCR reads using MiXCR and keeps one entry per CDR3 protein. The sample has 450,000 to 700,000 distinct CDR3 sequences, about 43% seen once. Sequenced material: peripheral blood or thyroid tissue (not recorded which). The receptors shown here come from an adult woman with Graves' disease, either hyperthyroidism or ophthalmopathy (not recorded which).

This chain uses TRBV7-9 with TRBJ2-7; D may be TRBD1 or TRBD2 (5 bases each). V was shortened by 5 bases and J by 9 bases, with 20 bases between the two germline ends. The CDR3 is made up of 14 amino acids. The V gene's germline CDR1 is SEHNR and CDR2 FQNEAQ (reference sequence). The CDR3: CASSTPGTAEGQYF. The CDR3 DNA sequence: TGTGCCAGCAGCACTCCCGGGACCGCAGAAGGGCAGTACTTC. The whole variable domain, filled in from reference TRBV7-9 and TRBJ2-7, reads DTGVSQNPRHKITKRGQNVTFRCDPISEHNRLYWYRQTLGQGPEFLTYFQNEAQLEKSRLLSDRFSAERPKGSFSTLEIQRTEQGDSAMYLCASSTPGTAEGQYFGPGTRLTVT.

This clonotype was counted at least ten times. The J gene is TRBJ1-4, the V gene TRBV20-1; tentatively, D is TRBD1 (6 bases). From germline, CDR1 is DFQATT and CDR2 SNEGSKA (reference sequence). Trimming pared 3 bases from V and 5 bases from J, leaving 10 bases between. The CDR3 spans 13 residues. The CDR3 loop is CSARWTDNEKLFF. The CDR3 nucleotides are TGCAGTGCTAGGTGGACAGACAATGAAAAACTGTTTTTT.

This clonotype has a handful of counts. Its ends do not fully match the called genes, so a read error is possible. The chain employs TRBV20-1 and TRBJ1-3; maybe TRBD1 (6 bases). Per germline, CDR1 DFQATT and CDR2 SNEGSKA (reference sequence). The CDR3 consists of 12 residues. CDR3 DNA: TGCAGCGCTACAGGGACTGGAAACACCATATATTTT. Amino acid sequence: CSATGTGNTIYF.

This clonotype was observed many times. The CDR3 DNA follows: TGCGCCAGCAGCCAGTTGTGGAGACAGCAGTATCAGCCCCAGCATTTT. Protein sequence: CASSQLWRQQYQPQHF. This chain links TRBV4-1 with TRBJ1-5, with D possibly being TRBD1 (5 bases). The CDR3 consists of 16 residues. Germline V gene data show CDR1 as MGHRA and CDR2 as YSYEKL. The V and J ends lost 3 bases and 5 bases respectively, with 17 bases between them.

The V gene is TRBV28, the J gene TRBJ1-6; 8 positions match TRBD1. Per germline, CDR1 MDHEN and CDR2 SYDVKM. With 5 bases clipped from V and 7 bases from J, the junction kept 7 bases outside the gene matches. CDR3 length: 15 amino acids. The CDR3 protein is CASSGQGAQNSPLHF. In nucleotides, the CDR3 is TGTGCCAGCAGTGGGCAGGGGGCACAAAATTCACCCCTCCACTTT.

This chain uses TRBV18 with TRBJ1-1, with TRBD1 matching 8 bases. CDR3 size: 16 residues. CDR1 is KGHSH, CDR2 LQKENI, per germline. J lost 0 bases, V lost 3 bases, and 6 bases had no gene match. The CDR3 DNA follows: TGTGCCAGCTCACCCGGACAGGGACTGATGAACACTGAAGCTTTCTTT. It codes for CASSPGQGLMNTEAFF.

The V gene is TRBV4-1, the J gene TRBJ2-7; D gene uncertain. The CDR3 contains 15 residues. CDR1 is MGHRA, CDR2 YSYEKL, per germline. V lost 7 bases to trimming and J lost 2 bases, with 18 bases between them. DNA for the CDR3: TGCGCCAGCACCTTAAACGTAGGGCCGACCTACGAGCAGTACTTC. Protein product: CASTLNVGPTYEQYF.

Comment on this clonotype: A much larger clone differs by one base, so this may be a read error. This CDR3 reads CASSPSRRETRYF. The CDR3 DNA reads as TGTGCCAGCAGCCCTAGCCGCCGAGAGACCCGGTACTTC. V usage is TRBV5-8 and J usage is TRBJ2-5, with a weak D call TRBD2 (5 bases). Per germline, CDR1 SGHTS and CDR2 YDEGEE. The CDR3 covers 13 residues. Supplemented by reference TRBV5-8 and TRBJ2-5, the full variable domain reads EAGVTQSPTHLIKTRGQQATLRCSPISGHTSVYWYQQALGLGLQFLLWYDEGEERNRGNFPPRFSGRQFPNYSSELNVNALELEDSALYLCASSPSRRETRYFGPGTRLLVL.

In the case of this clonotype: Just one base apart from a much larger clone, this may be a read error. The chain combines TRBV7-8 with TRBJ2-7, with 16 bases fitting TRBD2. With 6 bases clipped from V and 0 bases from J, the junction kept 14 bases outside the gene matches. CDR1 and CDR2 from the germline V gene are SGHVS and FQNEAQ. This CDR3 comprises 20 residues. The CDR3 nucleotides read TGTGCCAGCAGTCCCCCCGCGGGACTAGCGGGAGGGAATAGCTCCTACGAGCAGTACTTC. It encodes CASSPPAGLAGGNSSYEQYF.

The table lists this clonotype with many counts. The J gene is TRBJ1-2, the V gene TRBV7-9, with D unresolved. V lost 3 bases and J lost 3, with 11 bases in between. Per germline, CDR1 SEHNR and CDR2 FQNEAQ (reference sequence). This CDR3 has 14 residues. The CDR3 DNA follows: TGTGCCAGCAGCTTTATCCCCCGTGACTATGGCTACACCTTC. Translated, it gives CASSFIPRDYGYTF.

The chain employs TRBV7-8 and TRBJ2-2, with D maybe TRBD1 (7 bases). Germline V gene data show CDR1 as SGHVS and CDR2 as FQNEAQ. The CDR3 has 16 amino acids. V gave up 6 bases and J gave up 7 bases, with 21 bases separating them. CDR3: CASSRAGQFDIGELFF. CDR3 nucleotide sequence: TGTGCCAGCAGTAGGGCGGGACAGTTCGACATCGGGGAGCTGTTTTTT.

V gene TRBV4-2 combines with J gene TRBJ2-5, with D perhaps matching TRBD1 (7 bases). Germline CDR1 and CDR2: LGHNA and YNFKEQ. The CDR3 is made up of 16 amino acids. The ends were cut back, 3 bases at V and 2 bases at J, with 16 bases in the middle. CDR3 sequence reads: CASSQSPGGIQETQYF. In nucleotides, the CDR3 is TGTGCCAGCAGCCAGTCTCCAGGGGGGATTCAAGAGACCCAGTACTTC.

The rearrangement joins TRBV7-9 to TRBJ2-5; D may be TRBD2 (6 bases). The germline V gene has CDR1 SEHNR and CDR2 FQNEAQ (reference sequence). Trimming removed 3 bases from V and 4 bases from J, with 15 bases in between. CDR3 length: 15 amino acids. The CDR3 loop is CASSLHPGVSETQYF. CDR3 nucleotides: TGTGCCAGCAGCTTGCATCCGGGAGTATCAGAGACCCAGTACTTC.

The chain joins TRBV7-3 to TRBJ1-1; the D is unclear. Germline V gene sequence: CDR1 SGHTA, CDR2 FQGTGA. The CDR3 has 13 amino acids. The germline V and J ends were trimmed by 5 bases and 2 bases, with 9 bases remaining between them. The CDR3 protein is CASSKELNTEAFF. The CDR3 nucleotides are TGTGCCAGCAGCAAAGAGTTAAACACTGAAGCTTTCTTT.

This rearrangement joins TRBV6-6 to TRBJ1-4; D unresolved. The CDR3 is made up of 14 amino acids. V dropped 2 bases and J dropped 4 bases, with 8 bases sitting between them. Germline loops: CDR1 MNHNY, CDR2 SVGAGI (reference sequence). This chain's CDR3 is CASSYNSINEKLFF. The CDR3 coding sequence is TGTGCCAGCAGTTACAACAGCATTAATGAAAAACTGTTTTTT.

The chain carries TRBV10-3 and TRBJ2-5; D might be TRBD2 (7 bases). The germline V gene has CDR1 ENHRY and CDR2 SYGVKD. The CDR3 is made up of 15 amino acids. V was trimmed by 11 bases and J by 7 bases, leaving 26 bases between them. The CDR3 region is CAWSGERPGAGTQYF. CDR3 sequence (DNA): TGTGCCTGGAGCGGGGAGAGGCCGGGGGCCGGGACCCAGTACTTC.

This clonotype was observed a handful of times. J is TRBJ1-4 and V is TRBV5-6, with 7 bases matching TRBD1. The J segment lost 8 bases and the V segment lost 4 bases, leaving 14 bases of the junction unmatched. This CDR3 is 16 amino acids long. The germline V gene encodes CDR1 SGHDT and CDR2 YYEEEE. This CDR3 reads CASSVTSPGQSEKLFF. The CDR3 DNA sequence: TGTGCCAGCAGCGTGACCTCACCGGGACAGTCGGAAAAACTGTTTTTT. The whole variable domain, remainder taken from reference TRBV5-6 and TRBJ1-4, is DAGVTQSPTHLIKTRGQQVTLRCSPKSGHDTVSWYQQALGQGPQFIFQYYEEEERQRGNFPDRFSGHQFPNYSSELNVNALLLGDSALYLCASSVTSPGQSEKLFFGSGTQLSVL.

This clonotype has just a few counts. CDR3 sequence (DNA): TGTGCCAGCAGCCCTTTAGCGGGAGGCACAGATACGCAGTATTTT. This gives the protein CASSPLAGGTDTQYF. V is TRBV7-2 and J is TRBJ2-3; 9 bases align to TRBD2. This CDR3 has 15 residues. The junction had 4 bases not matched to a gene; V was cut back by 5 bases and J by 1 base. Germline V gene sequence: CDR1 SGHTA, CDR2 FQGNSA.

The chain joins TRBV20-1 to TRBJ1-5; possible D gene TRBD1, 5 bases. Per the germline V gene, CDR1 is DFQATT and CDR2 is SNEGSKA (reference sequence). V lost 6 bases and J lost 0, with 12 bases in between. This CDR3 is 14 amino acids long. CDR3 loop: CSARTLYSNQPQHF. CDR3 nucleotide sequence: TGCAGTGCAAGGACACTGTATAGCAATCAGCCCCAGCATTTT.

This chain connects TRBV7-9 to TRBJ1-2; possible D gene TRBD1, 5 bases. Germline V CDR1 and CDR2: SEHNR, FQNEAQ (reference sequence). Trimming left V 5 bases short and J 5 bases short, with 27 bases between. The CDR3 is made up of 18 amino acids. CDR3 coding DNA: TGTGCCAGCAGCCCAAGGGAGGGGAACACCGGGGAGGGGTATGGCTACACCTTC. This sequence encodes CASSPREGNTGEGYGYTF.

This clonotype was recorded many times. The rearrangement links TRBV7-3 to TRBJ1-6, with D possibly TRBD1 on 5 matching bases. The CDR3 sequence is 15 residues long. The V end was cut by 5 bases, the J end by 3 bases, with 11 bases between. Germline V gives CDR1 SGHTA, CDR2 FQGTGA. The CDR3 is CASSTQGGYNSPLHF. In nucleotides, the CDR3 is TGTGCCAGCAGCACCCAGGGTGGCTATAATTCACCCCTCCACTTT. Full variable domain (remainder filled in from reference TRBV7-3 and TRBJ1-6): GAGVSQTPSNKVTEKGKYVELRCDPISGHTALYWYRQSLGQGPEFLIYFQGTGAADDSGLPNDRFFAVRPEGSVSTLKIQRTERGDSAVYLCASSTQGGYNSPLHFGNGTRLTVT.

The chain is built from TRBV10-3 and TRBJ1-1, with a tentative D call TRBD1 (5 bases). Per the germline V gene, CDR1 is ENHRY and CDR2 is SYGVKD. The CDR3 loop spans 11 amino acids. V was trimmed by 10 bases and J by 6 bases, leaving 12 bases between them. The CDR3 loop reads CASGTGAEAFF. CDR3 coding DNA: TGTGCCAGCGGGACGGGGGCTGAAGCTTTCTTT.

The V and J genes are TRBV29-1 and TRBJ2-5; 11 nucleotides agree with TRBD2. The CDR3 has 18 amino acids. Germline V gene sequence: CDR1 SQVTM, CDR2 ANQGSEA. The ends lost 4 bases at V and 0 bases at J; junction bases unmatched: 13. CDR3 bases: TGCAGCGTTGCACCCTGGGTTAGCGGGAGGGAATACCAAGAGACCCAGTACTTC. It translates to CSVAPWVSGREYQETQYF.

This clonotype was counted between two and nine times. The CDR3 region is CASSPDVEGQPQHF. The CDR3 region has the DNA TGTGCCAGCAGTCCGGATGTCGAGGGACAGCCCCAGCATTTT. This chain uses TRBV27 with TRBJ1-5; D is unclear. The CDR3 sequence is 14 residues long. Looked up from germline, CDR1 is MNHEY and CDR2 is SMNVEV (reference sequence). Trimming removed 5 bases at V and 7 bases at J, with 15 bases between.

J is TRBJ1-5 and V is TRBV6-6; the match to TRBD1 covers 8 bases. There are 15 residues in the CDR3. V was pared by 6 bases and J by 9 bases, with 13 bases of the junction left unmatched. Germline V lookup: CDR1 MNHNY, CDR2 SVGAGI (reference sequence). The CDR3 sequence is CASSKTGVTVWPQHF. In DNA form, the CDR3 reads TGTGCCAGCAGCAAGACAGGGGTAACGGTTTGGCCCCAGCATTTT.

This clonotype showed up many times. J is TRBJ1-5 and V is TRBV29-1; D gene uncertain. Germline-derived CDR1 and CDR2 are SQVTM and ANQGSEA. CDR3 length: 15 amino acids. V was clipped by 1 base and J by 0 bases, with 10 bases between them. Here the CDR3 DNA reads TGCAGCGTTGAAGGGCGGTTGGATAGCAATCAGCCCCAGCATTTT. Its protein is CSVEGRLDSNQPQHF.

At least ten counts were recorded for this clonotype. The CDR3 protein is CASSRRTSSEQYF. The CDR3 bases are TGTGCCAGCAGTCGGCGGACCTCGAGCGAGCAGTACTTC. The chain couples TRBV28 to TRBJ2-7; D uncertain. The ends were cut back, 5 bases at V and 6 bases at J, with 14 bases in the middle. This CDR3 has 13 residues. The germline V gene encodes CDR1 MDHEN and CDR2 SYDVKM.